This is a list of T cell receptor beta chains from one sample in a study of blood T cell repertoires in COVID-19. Here immunoSEQ multiplex PCR was the method, and the copy in TCRdb shows in-frame clones only, minus some. The sample contains some 120,000 clones, 80% of which appear only once. Sequenced: peripheral blood. The receptors come from a human donor in a cohort sampled during active COVID-19. Each CDR3 is given with its conserved first and last residue. Fields, in order: V gene, J gene, CDR3 protein.

>TRBV7-9|TRBJ1-4
CASSTTGWVWEKLFF
>TRBV5-1|TRBJ2-7
CASSLGGAGSSYEQYF
>TRBV11-2|TRBJ2-5
CASSFGLQVEETQYF
>TRBV29-1|TRBJ1-6
CSVEDTPGSPLHF
>TRBV7-2|TRBJ2-7
CASRGRGYEQYF
>TRBV20-1|TRBJ2-7
CSASKRTGTGEQYF
>TRBV19|TRBJ2-7
CASSKDRSYEQYF
>TRBV5-1|TRBJ2-7
CASRLTSGGYEQYF
>TRBV28|TRBJ2-1
CASTLSYNEQFF
>TRBV5-1|TRBJ1-6
CASSFGAGYNSPLHF
>TRBV18|TRBJ1-1
CASSPPGGGANTEAFF
>TRBV28|TRBJ2-5
CASREQQGPQETQYF
>TRBV5-1|TRBJ1-1
CASSLERGGTEAFF
>TRBV18|TRBJ1-6
CASSTGQAYNSPLHF
>TRBV5-1|TRBJ2-3
CASSLVDGQDTDTQYF
>TRBV28|TRBJ2-7
CASSRQGQISYEQYF
>TRBV28|TRBJ1-2
CASSSSFVRGTYGYTF
>TRBV28|TRBJ2-7
CASSLVHSTSSYEQYF
>TRBV5-1|TRBJ2-1
CASSLRPSGGGFEGNEQFF
>TRBV5-1|TRBJ2-7
CASSPGQARSYEQYF
>TRBV5-6|TRBJ2-5
CASSLYEYQETQYF
>TRBV7-2|TRBJ1-3
CASSLAARGTGNTIYF
>TRBV7-2|TRBJ2-1
CASSFKQGLSQFF
>TRBV6-4|TRBJ2-1
CASSDWASGYNEQFF
>TRBV7-9|TRBJ1-5
CASSLESGSGQPQHF
>TRBV13|TRBJ1-1
CASSLDAGEAFF
>TRBV29-1|TRBJ1-2
CSVYRGEGGYTF
>TRBV10-3|TRBJ2-7
CATKAGASSYEQYF
>TRBV27|TRBJ2-5
CASRRDRGSFETQYF
>TRBV5-4|TRBJ2-7
CASSLGGGTYEQYF
>TRBV5-5|TRBJ2-5
CASSPGQGETQYF
>TRBV4-2|TRBJ1-2
CASSQDSAGVNYGYTF
>TRBV7-9|TRBJ2-1
CASSSIGTSGYNEQFF
>TRBV7-8|TRBJ2-3
CASSSGRRSISDTQYF
>TRBV28|TRBJ1-1
CASSPGTPNTEAFF
>TRBV7-6|TRBJ2-7
CASSLALYAVSYEQYF
>TRBV6-5|TRBJ1-2
CASRFAGGYTF
>TRBV19|TRBJ1-1
CASSTHRFTEAFF
>TRBV4-2|TRBJ1-2
CASSQSYYGYTF
>TRBV25-1|TRBJ1-1
CASSEAVNTEAFF
>TRBV6-5|TRBJ2-7
CASSYWTGGTYEQYF
>TRBV28|TRBJ2-7
CASRGGLADNYYEQYF
>TRBV6-6|TRBJ1-4
CASSYSSNPDEKLFF
>TRBV28|TRBJ1-4
CASVDHGYRANEKLFF
>TRBV6-5|TRBJ1-2
CASRSREANYGYTF
>TRBV16|TRBJ1-6
CASSQPGDYNSPLHF
>TRBV2|TRBJ2-1
CASSSTGGEQFF
>TRBV4-1|TRBJ1-1
CASSQEPGNTEAFF
>TRBV5-5|TRBJ2-1
CASSFYRQGAGSEQFF
>TRBV11-2|TRBJ2-7
CASSHQDTEQYF